The rows below give T cell receptor beta chains drawn from one sample of a study of blood T cell repertoires in COVID-19. TCRdb keeps only in-frame clones here, not all; method: immunoSEQ multiplex PCR. The sample carries some 120,000 clones, approximately 81% recorded once. Sequenced input: peripheral blood. These receptors were obtained from a woman in her forties or fifties with acute or convalescent COVID-19. Both conserved end residues are part of each CDR3. Fields, in order: clone size, D gene, CDR3 length, J gene, V gene, CDR3 DNA, CDR3 protein. A D gene is named only where the DNA matches it firmly. Rows give clone size only sometimes, using once, few, many, or a class for an expanded clone.

>-|-|14|TRBJ1-3|TRBV2
TGTGCCAGCAGGGGGAGAGACTCTGGAAACACCATATATTTT
CASRGRDSGNTIYF
>-|-|14|TRBJ1-1|TRBV6-5
TGTGCCAGCAGGGTAGGGGGTCGAGTAACTGAAGCTTTCTTT
CASRVGGRVTEAFF
>-|-|13|TRBJ1-5|TRBV6-5
TGTGCCAGCGAATTGGGCCAGAATCAGCCCCAGCATTTT
CASELGQNQPQHF
>-|TRBD2|16|TRBJ2-3|TRBV9
TGTGCCAGCAGCGTTCAGCGGGGGGCCCGCCCAGATACGCAGTATTTT
CASSVQRGARPDTQYF
>-|-|15|TRBJ2-7|TRBV28
TGTGCCAGCAGTGTCATAGGTACAGGAGCCTACGAGCAGTACTTC
CASSVIGTGAYEQYF
>-|TRBD1|16|TRBJ2-1|TRBV27
TGTGCCAGCAGTTTATTTTGGGACAGGGATCTCAATGAGCAGTTCTTC
CASSLFWDRDLNEQFF
>once|TRBD1|13|TRBJ1-1|TRBV6-6
TGTGCCAGCACCACAGGGGGGGTGTCTGAAGCTTTCTTT
CASTTGGVSEAFF
>-|-|15|TRBJ1-5|TRBV9
TGTGCCAGCAGCGAGCGCGCGGGGGGAGGACAGCCCCAGCATTTT
CASSERAGGGQPQHF
>once|-|13|TRBJ2-3|TRBV6-4
TGTGCCAGCAGCCAAGCGGAGCGGGATACGCAGTATTTT
CASSQAERDTQYF
>once|TRBD2|16|TRBJ2-3|TRBV6-6
TGTGCCAGCAGTTTCCTAGCGGGAGGGAGCACAGATACGCAGTATTTT
CASSFLAGGSTDTQYF